These T cell receptor beta chains were read from a single sample in a study of tumor T cells in aggressive B-cell lymphoma. Method: immunoSEQ multiplex PCR; TCRdb's copy keeps in-frame clones and lacks some. The sample holds 5,900 or so clones, roughly 82% seen once. The sample comprised tumor tissue. The receptors originated from an adult with diffuse large B cell lymphoma. Each CDR3 is given with its conserved first and last residue. Fields, in order: V gene, CDR3 length, clone size, D gene, J gene, CDR3 DNA, CDR3 protein. A D gene is named only where the DNA matches it firmly. Expanded clones get a size class; other rows say once, few or many, or leave the size out.

V gene: TRBV6-5; CDR3 length: 16; clone size: -; D gene: -; J gene: TRBJ1-3; CDR3 DNA: TGTGCCAGCAGTTACTCTCAGGGAAATCCTGGAAACACCATATATTTT; CDR3 protein: CASSYSQGNPGNTIYF
V gene: TRBV6-6; CDR3 length: 14; clone size: -; D gene: -; J gene: TRBJ2-5; CDR3 DNA: TGTGCCAGCAGTTTCCGGGACACTGGAGAGACCCAGTACTTC; CDR3 protein: CASSFRDTGETQYF
V gene: TRBV19; CDR3 length: 14; clone size: -; D gene: TRBD1; J gene: TRBJ1-1; CDR3 DNA: TGTGCCAGTAGTATGGGACAGGGCAACACTGAAGCTTTCTTT; CDR3 protein: CASSMGQGNTEAFF
V gene: TRBV5-6; CDR3 length: 19; clone size: -; D gene: TRBD2; J gene: TRBJ2-3; CDR3 DNA: TGTGCCAGCAGCACTCCGCCGGGACTAGCGGGCCGTAGCACAGATACGCAGTATTTT; CDR3 protein: CASSTPPGLAGRSTDTQYF
V gene: TRBV28; CDR3 length: 15; clone size: -; D gene: -; J gene: TRBJ1-1; CDR3 DNA: TGTGCCAGCAGTTTGGGCGGCAGGGTCGACACTGAAGCTTTCTTT; CDR3 protein: CASSLGGRVDTEAFF
V gene: TRBV28; CDR3 length: 15; clone size: -; D gene: -; J gene: TRBJ2-3; CDR3 DNA: TGTGCCAGCAGTTTATGGACGGGAAGCACAGATACGCAGTATTTT; CDR3 protein: CASSLWTGSTDTQYF
V gene: TRBV9; CDR3 length: 14; clone size: -; D gene: TRBD2; J gene: TRBJ2-5; CDR3 DNA: TGTGCCAGCAGCACTGGACTAGCGGAGGAGACCCAGTACTTC; CDR3 protein: CASSTGLAEETQYF
V gene: TRBV6-5; CDR3 length: 14; clone size: -; D gene: -; J gene: TRBJ2-1; CDR3 DNA: TGTGCCAGCAGTTATCATCCCTCCTACAATGAGCAGTTCTTC; CDR3 protein: CASSYHPSYNEQFF
V gene: TRBV9; CDR3 length: 14; clone size: -; D gene: -; J gene: TRBJ2-7; CDR3 DNA: TGTGCCAGCAGCGTAGGGACTCCCGGCAGCGAGCAGTACTTC; CDR3 protein: CASSVGTPGSEQYF
V gene: TRBV6-6; CDR3 length: 13; clone size: -; D gene: -; J gene: TRBJ1-2; CDR3 DNA: TGTGCCAGCAGTTACGTGACAGGCTATGGCTACACCTTC; CDR3 protein: CASSYVTGYGYTF
V gene: TRBV13; CDR3 length: 15; clone size: -; D gene: -; J gene: TRBJ1-1; CDR3 DNA: TGTGCCAGCAGCTTCGGCCGGGGAGAGAACACTGAAGCTTTCTTT; CDR3 protein: CASSFGRGENTEAFF
V gene: TRBV15; CDR3 length: 16; clone size: few; D gene: TRBD2; J gene: TRBJ2-5; CDR3 DNA: TGTGCCACCAGCAGAGTGGAGGTAGCGGGGCAAGAGACCCAGTACTTC; CDR3 protein: CATSRVEVAGQETQYF
V gene: TRBV5-1; CDR3 length: 13; clone size: -; D gene: -; J gene: TRBJ1-2; CDR3 DNA: TGCGCCAGCCACTCGCCCCCGAACTATGGCTACACCTTC; CDR3 protein: CASHSPPNYGYTF
V gene: TRBV28; CDR3 length: 16; clone size: -; D gene: TRBD2; J gene: TRBJ2-7; CDR3 DNA: TGTGCCAGCAGTCCAATGGGGGAGCGGGGTGCCTACGAGCAGTACTTC; CDR3 protein: CASSPMGERGAYEQYF
V gene: TRBV2; CDR3 length: 17; clone size: -; D gene: -; J gene: TRBJ2-1; CDR3 DNA: TGTGCCAGCAGACCCAGGGGGGCGGGTTACTCCTACAATGAGCAGTTCTTC; CDR3 protein: CASRPRGAGYSYNEQFF
V gene: TRBV6-5; CDR3 length: 11; clone size: once; D gene: -; J gene: TRBJ2-1; CDR3 DNA: TGTGCCAGCAGTTACGGGGCCGAGCAGTTCTTC; CDR3 protein: CASSYGAEQFF
V gene: TRBV4-1; CDR3 length: 16; clone size: -; D gene: -; J gene: TRBJ1-2; CDR3 DNA: TGCGCCAGCAGCCCCTTTTTGTCCACATCTAACTATGGCTACATCTTC; CDR3 protein: CASSPFLSTSNYGYIF